These T cell receptor beta chains were read from a single sample in a study of blood T cell repertoires in COVID-19. TCRdb's table, derived via immunoSEQ multiplex PCR, lists solely in-frame clones and lacks some. The sample has 200,000 to 250,000 clones; around 87% are singletons. The sequencing input was peripheral blood. The receptors here all came from a man in his fifties or sixties who had recovered from COVID-19. CDR3s include the opening cysteine and the closing phenylalanine or tryptophan. The D gene is left open where the match is weak. The size field is filled for only some rows; it gives once, few, many or a size class.

>TRBD1|TRBJ2-2|few|TRBV11-2
CASGTGTGVDGELFF
TGTGCCAGCGGAACCGGGACAGGGGTCGACGGGGAGCTGTTTTTT
>-|TRBJ2-3|-|TRBV11-2
CASSFTRTPLADTQYF
TGTGCCAGCAGCTTTACCAGGACACCTTTGGCAGATACGCAGTATTTT
>-|TRBJ1-1|-|TRBV30
CAWIGAEAFF
TGTGCCTGGATAGGGGCTGAAGCTTTCTTT
>TRBD2|TRBJ2-1|-|TRBV5-1
CASSSGTSGPGDEQFF
TGCGCCAGCAGCTCCGGGACTAGCGGTCCTGGAGATGAGCAGTTCTTC
>-|TRBJ1-2|-|TRBV6-5
CASSPDRGGYTF
TGTGCCAGCAGTCCGGACAGAGGTGGCTACACCTTC
>TRBD2|TRBJ2-3|-|TRBV12-5
CASGSGTSGFADTQYF
TGTGCTAGTGGTTCCGGGACTAGCGGATTTGCAGATACGCAGTATTTT
>TRBD1|TRBJ1-4|-|TRBV18
CASSPLNLQGQGYEKLFF
TGTGCCAGCTCACCACTTAATCTTCAGGGACAGGGATACGAAAAACTGTTTTTT
>TRBD1|TRBJ2-1|-|TRBV14
CASSQAWGQGIYNEQFF
TGTGCCAGCAGCCAGGCGTGGGGACAGGGGATCTACAATGAGCAGTTCTTC
>TRBD1|TRBJ1-5|-|TRBV6-5
CASRAGQGNQPQHF
TGTGCCAGCAGGGCGGGACAGGGTAATCAGCCCCAGCATTTT
>TRBD1|TRBJ1-2|once|TRBV24-1
CATSDPGQGGNGYTF
TGTGCCACCAGTGACCCGGGACAGGGCGGAAATGGCTACACCTTC
>-|TRBJ2-2|-|TRBV5-1
CASSLGGDTGELFF
TGCGCCAGCAGCTTGGGAGGAGACACCGGGGAGCTGTTTTTT
>-|TRBJ1-4|few|TRBV28
CASSLWPREKLFF
TGTGCCAGCAGTTTATGGCCGAGGGAAAAACTGTTTTTT
>TRBD1|TRBJ2-6|-|TRBV19
CASSTPGQANSGANVLTF
TGTGCCAGTAGTACCCCGGGACAGGCTAACTCTGGGGCCAACGTCCTGACTTTC
>TRBD2|TRBJ2-3|-|TRBV9
CASSVGGGRATDTQYF
TGTGCCAGCAGCGTGGGTGGCGGGAGGGCCACAGATACGCAGTATTTT
>-|TRBJ2-2|-|TRBV28
CASAHRVTGELFF
TGTGCCAGCGCTCACAGGGTCACCGGGGAGCTGTTTTTT
>TRBD1|TRBJ2-1|-|TRBV10-3
CAIKGQGGNEQFF
TGTGCCATCAAGGGACAGGGCGGCAATGAGCAGTTCTTC
>-|TRBJ2-7|-|TRBV19
CASSPSPGTPSYEQYF
TGTGCCAGTAGCCCATCCCCCGGGACTCCTTCTTACGAGCAGTACTTC
>TRBD1|TRBJ1-2|-|TRBV28
CASSSQGAVHYGYTF
TGTGCCAGCAGTTCACAGGGGGCGGTCCATTATGGCTACACCTTC
>-|TRBJ2-1|-|TRBV6-5
CASHGLRSYNEQFF
TGTGCCTCCCACGGTCTCCGCTCCTACAATGAGCAGTTCTTC
>-|TRBJ1-2|-|TRBV4-3
CASSKVARGGYTF
TGCGCCAGCAGCAAGGTCGCGCGAGGGGGCTACACCTTC
>-|TRBJ2-7|-|TRBV7-3
CASSLWGDSSYEQYF
TGTGCCAGCAGCTTGTGGGGAGATAGCTCCTACGAGCAGTACTTC
>-|TRBJ2-3|once|TRBV27
CASRLRGLPFTDTQYF
TGTGCCAGCAGACTACGGGGGTTACCATTCACAGATACGCAGTATTTT
>TRBD1|TRBJ1-1|once|TRBV30
CAWDPDRVNTEAFF
TGTGCCTGGGACCCCGACAGGGTGAACACTGAAGCTTTCTTT
>-|TRBJ2-3|-|TRBV29-1
CSVERRLSTDTQYF
TGCAGCGTTGAGAGGCGCTTAAGCACAGATACGCAGTATTTT
>-|TRBJ1-2|-|TRBV2
CASSAGWGIYTF
TGTGCCAGCAGTGCAGGGTGGGGAATCTACACCTTC
>-|TRBJ1-5|once|TRBV5-6
CASSLSGQATNQPQHF
TGTGCCAGCAGCTTGTCCGGACAAGCTACCAATCAGCCCCAGCATTTT
>-|TRBJ1-1|-|TRBV18
CASSLGAANTEAFF
TGTGCCAGCTCACTGGGCGCAGCTAACACTGAAGCTTTCTTT
>-|TRBJ1-6|-|TRBV9
CASSVEAGVSSNNSPLHF
TGTGCCAGCAGCGTAGAGGCCGGGGTTAGCTCCAATAATTCACCCCTCCACTTT
>-|TRBJ2-1|-|TRBV2
CASSEPLPGASYNEQFF
TGTGCCAGCAGTGAACCCCTACCGGGAGCCTCCTACAATGAGCAGTTCTTC
>-|TRBJ1-1|-|TRBV7-3
CASSASPQGQAFF
TGTGCCAGCAGCGCATCACCCCAGGGTCAAGCTTTCTTT
>-|TRBJ1-2|-|TRBV7-9
CASITSDNYGYTF
TGTGCCAGCATCACCAGCGATAACTATGGCTACACCTTC
>-|TRBJ1-6|-|TRBV7-2
CASSPRQVTRQNSPLHF
TGTGCCAGCAGCCCCAGACAGGTGACACGACAGAACTCACCCCTCCACTTT
>TRBD1|TRBJ1-2|-|TRBV2
CANPGRGLGYTF
TGTGCCAACCCGGGCAGGGGGCTTGGCTACACCTTC
>-|TRBJ1-1|-|TRBV12-3/TRBV12-4
CASRAGDNTEAFF
TGTGCCAGCAGGGCCGGGGATAACACTGAAGCTTTCTTT
>-|TRBJ2-1|once|TRBV18
CASSLVIGEQFF
TGTGCCAGCTCACTAGTGATCGGTGAGCAGTTCTTC
>TRBD2|TRBJ2-7|-|TRBV5-4
CASSLYGGGASYEQYF
TGTGCCAGCAGCTTGTATGGCGGGGGGGCCTCCTACGAGCAGTACTTC
>-|TRBJ1-4|-|TRBV6-1
CASSEHNEKLFF
TGTGCCAGCAGTGAACATAATGAAAAACTGTTTTTT
>TRBD2|TRBJ2-1|-|TRBV7-7
CASSSGLAGYNEQFF
TGTGCCAGCAGCTCCGGACTAGCGGGATACAATGAGCAGTTCTTC
>-|TRBJ1-5|few|TRBV7-2
CASSLFGNSNQPQHF
TGTGCCAGCAGCTTATTCGGGAATAGCAATCAGCCCCAGCATTTT
>-|TRBJ2-7|-|TRBV7-9
CASTWSLEGLHEQYF
TGTGCCAGCACCTGGAGTTTGGAGGGGCTTCACGAGCAGTACTTC
>-|TRBJ1-1|-|TRBV11-2
CASSLGGRLNTEAFF
TGTGCCAGCAGCTTAGGGGGCAGATTGAACACTGAAGCTTTCTTT
>-|TRBJ1-5|-|TRBV7-2
CASSLALTGNSNQPQHF
TGTGCCAGCAGCTTAGCGCTGACAGGCAATAGCAATCAGCCCCAGCATTTT